This passage covers 10 T cell receptor beta chains from one sample sequenced in a study of shared clonotypes between healthy human individuals. TCRdb's table, derived via immunoSEQ multiplex PCR, lists solely in-frame clones and lacks some. The sample lists approximately 940,000 clones, around three quarters occurring once. Sequencing used memory CD4+ T cells sorted from blood. Documented subset: CD45RA-negative fraction. These receptors were collected from a man aged 18 to 29 in good health.

The rearrangement links TRBV6-6 to TRBJ1-1, with D possibly TRBD1 on 6 matching bases. V was pared by 5 bases and J by 4 bases, with 14 bases between. Germline V gene sequence: CDR1 MNHNY, CDR2 SVGAGI (reference sequence). The CDR3 runs to 14 residues. In DNA, the CDR3 is TGTGCCAGCAGTAACACTCAGGGGAGCACTGAAGCTTTCTTT. This encodes CASSNTQGSTEAFF.

V is TRBV30 and J is TRBJ2-1, with 13 nucleotides matching TRBD2. V lost 2 bases and J lost 6; bases outside the gene matches: 7. The CDR3 is 16 amino acids. Germline V gene data show CDR1 as GTSNPN and CDR2 as SVGIG (reference sequence). The CDR3: CAWSSLAGGPRNEQFF. As DNA, the CDR3 is TGTGCCTGGAGTTCACTAGCGGGGGGGCCTCGCAATGAGCAGTTCTTC.

This clone has only a few counts. V is TRBV12-5 and J is TRBJ1-1; D might be TRBD1 (6 bases). Trimming pared 5 bases from V and 0 bases from J, leaving 13 bases between. Germline CDR1 and CDR2: LGHNT and FRNRAP. The CDR3 is 15 amino acids. DNA of the CDR3: TGTGCTAGTGGTGTCTCGACAGGTTTGAACACTGAAGCTTTCTTT. Protein sequence: CASGVSTGLNTEAFF.

In its sample, this clone was seen a few times. Distinct nucleotide sequences in the sample also encode this CDR3. This chain connects TRBV7-6 to TRBJ1-1; no firm D call. Germline CDR1 SGHVS, CDR2 FNYEAQ. With 1 base removed from V and 2 bases from J, the gap between germline ends came to 8 bases. CDR3 size: 14 residues. This CDR3 is CASSLGAGNTEAFF. In nucleotides, the CDR3 is TGTGCCAGCAGCTTAGGTGCGGGCAACACTGAAGCTTTCTTT. Looking up the rest from reference TRBV7-6 and TRBJ1-1 gives the full variable domain: GAGVSQSPRYKVTKRGQDVALRCDPISGHVSLYWYRQALGQGPEFLTYFNYEAQQDKSGLPNDRFSAERPEGSISTLTIQRTEQRDSAMYRCASSLGAGNTEAFFGQGTRLTVV.

The chain links TRBV30 to TRBJ2-3; D is ambiguous. CDR3 length: 11 residues. Per germline, CDR1 GTSNPN and CDR2 SVGIG (reference sequence). The CDR3 protein is CQLVPTDTQYF. In DNA form, the CDR3 reads TGTCAACTCGTGCCCACAGATACGCAGTATTTT. Looking up the rest from reference TRBV30 and TRBJ2-3 gives the full variable domain: SQTIHQWPATLVQPVGSPLSLECTVEGTSNPNLYWYRQAAGRGLQLLFYSVGIGQISSEVPQNLSASRPQDRQFILSSKKLLLSDSGFYLCQLVPTDTQYFGPGTRLTVL.

On this clone itself: This same CDR3 is encoded by further DNA sequences in the sample. V is TRBV30 and J is TRBJ1-3; possible D gene TRBD1, 6 bases. There are 14 residues in the CDR3. V gave up 0 bases and J gave up 1 base, with 7 bases separating them. The germline gives CDR1 GTSNPN, CDR2 SVGIG (reference sequence). CDR3 sequence reads: CAWSVGGSGNTIYF. CDR3 sequence (DNA): TGTGCCTGGAGTGTAGGGGGATCTGGAAACACCATATATTTT. Using reference TRBV30 and TRBJ1-3 for the parts outside the CDR3, the full variable domain is SQTIHQWPATLVQPVGSPLSLECTVEGTSNPNLYWYRQAAGRGLQLLFYSVGIGQISSEVPQNLSASRPQDRQFILSSKKLLLSDSGFYLCAWSVGGSGNTIYFGEGSWLTVV.

The chain is built from TRBV6-5 and TRBJ2-5; possibly TRBD1 for D (5 bases). CDR1 and CDR2 from the germline V gene are MNHEY and SVGAGI. The V gene lost 6 bases and the J gene lost 1 base, with 12 bases spanning the gap. The CDR3 extends over 14 amino acids. CDR3 nucleotides: TGTGCCAGCAGAAAAGGGGTTTTCCAAGAGACCCAGTACTTC. It encodes CASRKGVFQETQYF.

The J gene is TRBJ2-7, the V gene TRBV5-3; 7 bases align to TRBD2. TRBV5-3 is an ORF, with its function uncertain. V lost 4 bases, J lost 6 bases, and 4 bases stayed unmatched. The CDR3 loop spans 12 amino acids. CDR3 nucleotides: TGTGCCAGAAGCAAACTAGCGACCGAGCAGTACTTC. Its protein product is CARSKLATEQYF.

The chain is built from TRBV6-1 and TRBJ1-5, with D maybe TRBD1 (5 bases). This CDR3 contains 17 residues. The V and J ends lost 0 bases and 1 base respectively, with 13 bases between them. Germline CDR1 and CDR2: MNHNS and SASEGT. In DNA form, the CDR3 reads TGTGCCAGCAGTGAAGCCTACGGCGGGGGGAGCAATCAGCCCCAGCATTTT. As protein: CASSEAYGGGSNQPQHF.

The chain joins TRBV30 to TRBJ1-5; D may be TRBD1 (5 bases). CDR1 is GTSNPN and CDR2 is SVGIG in the germline V gene (reference sequence). The V end was cut by 3 bases, the J end by 0 bases, with 9 bases between. The CDR3 is made up of 14 amino acids. The CDR3 bases are TGTGCCTGGAGGCAGGGTCATAGCAATCAGCCCCAGCATTTT. Its translation is CAWRQGHSNQPQHF.